This T cell receptor (beta chain) was identified in a study of blood T cell repertoires in COVID-19. Across the study: Sites across the United States, Italy and Spain contributed samples from acute and convalescent COVID-19.

Original handling: By means of reference gene primer amplification, nucleated cell counts were estimated. Profiled with immunoSEQ multiplex PCR; TCRdb holds only in-frame clones, not every one. V, J and clone size derive from that table, while D and trimming were established from the DNA sequence. In the table there are 300,000 or so clones, 85% to 90% of which are singletons. This CDR3 is 15 amino acids long. The germline gives CDR1 SGHDT, CDR2 YYEEEE. Trimming removed 4 bases from V and 5 bases from J; junction bases left unmatched: 7. The chain couples TRBV5-6 to TRBJ2-5, with 11 bases identical to TRBD1. The sequencing sample was made of peripheral blood. This sequence originates from a woman between 25 and 40 years old with COVID-19, enrolled during active disease. CDR3: CASSIRTGGFETQYF. The CDR3 DNA is TGTGCCAGCAGCATACGGACAGGGGGCTTTGAGACCCAGTACTTC.